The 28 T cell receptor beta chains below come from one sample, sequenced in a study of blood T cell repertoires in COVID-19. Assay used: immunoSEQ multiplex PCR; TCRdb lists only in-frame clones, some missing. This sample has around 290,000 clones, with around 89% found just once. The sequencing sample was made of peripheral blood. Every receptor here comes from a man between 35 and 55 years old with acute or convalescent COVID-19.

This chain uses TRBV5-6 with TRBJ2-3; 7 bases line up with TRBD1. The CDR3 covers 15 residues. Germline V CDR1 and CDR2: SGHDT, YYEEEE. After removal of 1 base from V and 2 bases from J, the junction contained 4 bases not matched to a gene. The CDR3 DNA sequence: TGTGCCAGCAGCTTGTTGGGGACAGACACAGATACGCAGTATTTT. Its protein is CASSLLGTDTDTQYF.

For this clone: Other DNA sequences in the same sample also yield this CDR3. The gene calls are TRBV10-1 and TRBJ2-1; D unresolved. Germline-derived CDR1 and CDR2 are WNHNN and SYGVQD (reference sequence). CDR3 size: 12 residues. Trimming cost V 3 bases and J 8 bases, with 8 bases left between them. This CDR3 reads CASSEDWDEQFF. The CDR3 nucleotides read TGCGCCAGCAGTGAAGACTGGGATGAGCAGTTCTTC.

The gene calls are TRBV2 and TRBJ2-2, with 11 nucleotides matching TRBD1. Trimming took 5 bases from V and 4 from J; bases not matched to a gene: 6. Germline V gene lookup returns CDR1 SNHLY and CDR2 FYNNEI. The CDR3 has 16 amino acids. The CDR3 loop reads CASSTDRGRFTGELFF. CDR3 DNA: TGTGCCAGCAGTACGGACAGGGGGCGGTTCACCGGGGAGCTGTTTTTT.

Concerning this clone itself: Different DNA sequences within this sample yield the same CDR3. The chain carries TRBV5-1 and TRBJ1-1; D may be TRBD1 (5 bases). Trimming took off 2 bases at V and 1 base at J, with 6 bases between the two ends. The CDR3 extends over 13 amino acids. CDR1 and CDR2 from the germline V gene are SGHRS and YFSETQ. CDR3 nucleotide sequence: TGCGCCAGCAGCTTTGACAGGAACACTGAAGCTTTCTTT. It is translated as CASSFDRNTEAFF.

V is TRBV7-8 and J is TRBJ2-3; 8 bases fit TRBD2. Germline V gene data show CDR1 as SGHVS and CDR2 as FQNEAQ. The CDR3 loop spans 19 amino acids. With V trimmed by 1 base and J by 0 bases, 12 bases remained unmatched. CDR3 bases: TGTGCCAGCAGCTTAGTAACCGGGACTAGAGAACCTAGCACAGATACGCAGTATTTT. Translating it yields CASSLVTGTREPSTDTQYF.

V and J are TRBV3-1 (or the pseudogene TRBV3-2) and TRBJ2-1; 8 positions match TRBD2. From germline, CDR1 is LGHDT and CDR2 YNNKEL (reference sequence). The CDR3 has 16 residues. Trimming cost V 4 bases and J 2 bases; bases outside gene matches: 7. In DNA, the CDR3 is TGTGCCAGCAGCCCATACAGCGGGGGTACCTACAATGAGCAGTTCTTC. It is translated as CASSPYSGGTYNEQFF.

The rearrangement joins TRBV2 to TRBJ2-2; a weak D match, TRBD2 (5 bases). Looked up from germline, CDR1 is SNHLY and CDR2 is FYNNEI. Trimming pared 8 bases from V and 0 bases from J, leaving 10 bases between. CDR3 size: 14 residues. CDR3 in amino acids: CASGGYANTGELFF. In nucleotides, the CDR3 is TGTGCCAGCGGAGGCTACGCGAACACCGGGGAGCTGTTTTTT.

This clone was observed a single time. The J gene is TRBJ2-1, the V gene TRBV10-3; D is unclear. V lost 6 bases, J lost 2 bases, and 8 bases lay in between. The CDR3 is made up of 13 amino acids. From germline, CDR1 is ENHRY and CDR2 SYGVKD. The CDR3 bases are TGTGCCATCAGCTTGGGCCCCTACAATGAGCAGTTCTTC. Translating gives CAISLGPYNEQFF.

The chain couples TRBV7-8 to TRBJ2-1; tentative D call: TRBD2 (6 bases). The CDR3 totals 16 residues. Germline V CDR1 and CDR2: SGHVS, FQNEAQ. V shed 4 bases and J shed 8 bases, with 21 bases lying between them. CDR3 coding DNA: TGTGCCAGCAGCTCCCTCGGGACTCTGGTGATGGATGAGCAGTTCTTC. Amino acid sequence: CASSSLGTLVMDEQFF.

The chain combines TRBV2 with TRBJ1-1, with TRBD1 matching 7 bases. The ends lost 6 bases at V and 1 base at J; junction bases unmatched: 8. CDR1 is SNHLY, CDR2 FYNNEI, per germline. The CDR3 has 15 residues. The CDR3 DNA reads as TGTGCCAGCAGGGGTCTTCAGGGGGGGAACACTGAAGCTTTCTTT. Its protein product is CASRGLQGGNTEAFF.

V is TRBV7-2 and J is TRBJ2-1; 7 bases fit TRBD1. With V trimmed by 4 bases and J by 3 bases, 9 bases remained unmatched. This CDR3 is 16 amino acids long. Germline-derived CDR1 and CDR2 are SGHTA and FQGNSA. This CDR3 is CASSSPGQRLYNEQFF. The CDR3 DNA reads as TGTGCCAGCAGCTCCCCGGGACAGAGGCTCTACAATGAGCAGTTCTTC.

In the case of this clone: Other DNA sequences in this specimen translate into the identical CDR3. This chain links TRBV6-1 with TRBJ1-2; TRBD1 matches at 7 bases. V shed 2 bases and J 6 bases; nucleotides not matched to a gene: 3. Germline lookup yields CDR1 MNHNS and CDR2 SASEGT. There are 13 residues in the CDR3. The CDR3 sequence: CASSERQGDGYTF. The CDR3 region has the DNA TGTGCCAGCAGTGAAAGGCAGGGGGATGGCTACACCTTC.

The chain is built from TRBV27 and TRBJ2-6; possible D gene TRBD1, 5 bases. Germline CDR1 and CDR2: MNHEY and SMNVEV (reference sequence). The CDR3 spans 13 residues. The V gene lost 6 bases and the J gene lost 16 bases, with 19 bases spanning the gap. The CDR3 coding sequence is TGTGCCAGCAGAAGGGGAACTGGCCGTGGGCTGACTTTC. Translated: CASRRGTGRGLTF.

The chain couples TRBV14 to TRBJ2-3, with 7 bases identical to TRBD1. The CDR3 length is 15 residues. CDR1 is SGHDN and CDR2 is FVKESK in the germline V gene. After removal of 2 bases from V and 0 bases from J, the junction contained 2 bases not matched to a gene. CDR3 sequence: CASSQNRGSTDTQYF. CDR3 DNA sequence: TGTGCCAGCAGCCAAAACAGGGGCAGCACAGATACGCAGTATTTT.

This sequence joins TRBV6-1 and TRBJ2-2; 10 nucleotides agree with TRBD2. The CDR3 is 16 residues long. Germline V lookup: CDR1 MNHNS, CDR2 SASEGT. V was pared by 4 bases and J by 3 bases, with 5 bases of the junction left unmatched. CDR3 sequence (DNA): TGTGCCAGCAGTGTACTAGCGGGGATCGACACCGGGGAGCTGTTTTTT. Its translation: CASSVLAGIDTGELFF.

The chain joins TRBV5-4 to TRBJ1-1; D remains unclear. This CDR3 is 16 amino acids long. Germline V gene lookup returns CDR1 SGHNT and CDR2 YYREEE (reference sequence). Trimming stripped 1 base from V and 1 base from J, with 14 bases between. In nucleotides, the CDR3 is TGTGCCAGCAGCTTGTTTCGTAGAGGAGCGAACACTGAAGCTTTCTTT. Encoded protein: CASSLFRRGANTEAFF.

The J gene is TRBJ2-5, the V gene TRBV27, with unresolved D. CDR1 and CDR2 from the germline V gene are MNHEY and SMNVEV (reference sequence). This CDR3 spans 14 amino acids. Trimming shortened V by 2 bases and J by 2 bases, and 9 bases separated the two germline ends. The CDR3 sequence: CASSLKSTQETQYF. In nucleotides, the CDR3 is TGTGCCAGCAGTTTAAAGTCGACTCAAGAGACCCAGTACTTC.

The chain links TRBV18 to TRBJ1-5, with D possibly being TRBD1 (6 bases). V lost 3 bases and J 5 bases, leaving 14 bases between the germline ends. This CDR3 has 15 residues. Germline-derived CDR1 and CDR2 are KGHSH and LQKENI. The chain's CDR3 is CASSPDSARDQPQHF. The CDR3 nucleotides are TGTGCCAGCTCACCGGACAGTGCGAGGGATCAGCCCCAGCATTTT.

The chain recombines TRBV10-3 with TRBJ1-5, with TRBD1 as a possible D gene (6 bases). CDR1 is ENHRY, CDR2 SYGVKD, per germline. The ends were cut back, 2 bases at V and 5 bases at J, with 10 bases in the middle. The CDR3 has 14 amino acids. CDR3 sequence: CAISERTAYQPQHF. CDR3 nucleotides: TGTGCCATCAGTGAGAGGACAGCCTATCAGCCCCAGCATTTT.

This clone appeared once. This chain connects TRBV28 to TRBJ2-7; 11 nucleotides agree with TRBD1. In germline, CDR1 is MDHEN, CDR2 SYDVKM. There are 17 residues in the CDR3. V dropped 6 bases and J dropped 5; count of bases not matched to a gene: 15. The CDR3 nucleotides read TGTGCCAGCAGCCCCTTCAAAAGGGACAGGGGGAGCGACGAGCAGTACTTC. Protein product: CASSPFKRDRGSDEQYF.

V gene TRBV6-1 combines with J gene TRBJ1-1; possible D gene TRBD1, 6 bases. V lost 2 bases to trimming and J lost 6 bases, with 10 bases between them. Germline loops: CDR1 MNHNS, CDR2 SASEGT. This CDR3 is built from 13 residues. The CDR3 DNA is TGTGCCAGCAGTGAAATGGGGGCCGCTGAAGCTTTCTTT. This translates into CASSEMGAAEAFF.

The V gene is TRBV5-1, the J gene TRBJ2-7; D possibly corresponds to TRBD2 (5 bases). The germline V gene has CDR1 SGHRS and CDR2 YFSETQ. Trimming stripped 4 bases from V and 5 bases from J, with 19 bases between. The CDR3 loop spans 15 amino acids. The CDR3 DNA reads TGCGCCAGCAGCCCCGCATATAGGTCGGAGGACGAGCAGTACTTC. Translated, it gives CASSPAYRSEDEQYF.

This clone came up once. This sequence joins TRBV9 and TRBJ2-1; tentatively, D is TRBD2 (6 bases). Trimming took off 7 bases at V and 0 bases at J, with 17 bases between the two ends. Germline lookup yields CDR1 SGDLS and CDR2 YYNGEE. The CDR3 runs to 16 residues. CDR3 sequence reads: CASLMGGRFSYNEQFF. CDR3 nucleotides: TGTGCCAGCCTTATGGGGGGACGGTTCTCCTACAATGAGCAGTTCTTC.

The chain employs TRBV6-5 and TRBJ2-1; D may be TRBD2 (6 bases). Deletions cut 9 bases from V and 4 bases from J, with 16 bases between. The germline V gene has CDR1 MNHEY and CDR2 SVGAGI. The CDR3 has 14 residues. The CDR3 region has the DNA TGTGCCAGTAACCGGGGGTCTTTTTACAATGAGCAGTTCTTC. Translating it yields CASNRGSFYNEQFF.

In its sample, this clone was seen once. Here the CDR3 DNA reads TGTGCCAGTGACAGGGGGCGGACGAACACAGATACGCAGTATTTT. It yields the protein CASDRGRTNTDTQYF. The chain combines TRBV19 with TRBJ2-3, with TRBD1 matching 10 bases. With 8 bases clipped from V and 2 bases from J, the junction kept 7 bases outside the gene matches. Germline V gene data show CDR1 as LNHDA and CDR2 as SQIVND (reference sequence). The CDR3 is 15 amino acids.

CDR3 DNA: TGTGCCAGCAGCCGGGGACTTCTAGATGGCTACACCTTC. Encoded protein: CASSRGLLDGYTF. The chain recombines TRBV12-3 or TRBV12-4 with TRBJ1-2; TRBD1 might be the D (5 bases). The CDR3 extends over 13 amino acids. The V end lost 6 bases, the J end lost 6 bases, and 14 bases lay between the germline ends.

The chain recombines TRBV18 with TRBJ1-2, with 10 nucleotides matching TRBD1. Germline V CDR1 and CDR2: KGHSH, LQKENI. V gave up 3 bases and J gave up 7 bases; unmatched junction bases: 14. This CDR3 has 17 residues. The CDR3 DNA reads TGTGCCAGCTCACCCACCGTTGACAGGGGGCTTGTCGGTGGCTACACCTTC. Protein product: CASSPTVDRGLVGGYTF.

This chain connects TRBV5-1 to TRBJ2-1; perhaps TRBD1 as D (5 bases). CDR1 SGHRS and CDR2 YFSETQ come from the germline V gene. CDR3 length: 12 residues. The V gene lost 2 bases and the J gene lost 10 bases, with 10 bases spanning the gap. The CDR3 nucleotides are TGCGCCAGCAGCTTCGATCAGGGAGAGCAGTTCTTC. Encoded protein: CASSFDQGEQFF.